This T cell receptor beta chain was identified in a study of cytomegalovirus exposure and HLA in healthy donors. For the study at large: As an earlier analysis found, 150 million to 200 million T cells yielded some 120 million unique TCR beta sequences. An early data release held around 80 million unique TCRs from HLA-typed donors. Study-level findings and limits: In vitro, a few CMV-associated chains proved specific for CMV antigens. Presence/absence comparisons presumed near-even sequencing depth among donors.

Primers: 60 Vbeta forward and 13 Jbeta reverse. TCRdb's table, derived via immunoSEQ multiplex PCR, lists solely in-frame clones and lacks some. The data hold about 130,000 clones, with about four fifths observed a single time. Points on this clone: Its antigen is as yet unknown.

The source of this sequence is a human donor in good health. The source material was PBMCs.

The chain's CDR3 is CASSYLEGYEQFF. DNA of the CDR3: TGTGCCAGCAGTTACCTAGAGGGATATGAGCAGTTCTTC. The gene calls are TRBV6-5 and TRBJ2-1; tentatively, D is TRBD2 (5 bases). The CDR3 is 13 amino acids. Germline values: CDR1 MNHEY, CDR2 SVGAGI. The V end lost 2 bases, the J end lost 8 bases, and 10 bases lay between the germline ends.